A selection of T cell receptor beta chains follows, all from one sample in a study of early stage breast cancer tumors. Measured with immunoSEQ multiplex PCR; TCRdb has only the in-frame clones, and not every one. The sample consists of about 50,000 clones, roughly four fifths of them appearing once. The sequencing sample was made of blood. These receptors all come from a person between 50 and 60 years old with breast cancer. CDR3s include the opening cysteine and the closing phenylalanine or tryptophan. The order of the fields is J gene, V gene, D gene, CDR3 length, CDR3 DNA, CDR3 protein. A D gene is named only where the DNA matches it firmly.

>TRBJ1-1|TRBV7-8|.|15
TGTGCCAGCAGCTTAGGGAGGGGGGCGGACACTGAAGCTTTCTTT
CASSLGRGADTEAFF
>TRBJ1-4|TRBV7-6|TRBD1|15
TGTGCCAGCAGCTTATGGGGACAGCTAAATGAAAAACTGTTTTTT
CASSLWGQLNEKLFF
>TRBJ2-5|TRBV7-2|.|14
TGTGCCAGCAGACCCGGGACCAACCAAGAGACCCAGTACTTC
CASRPGTNQETQYF
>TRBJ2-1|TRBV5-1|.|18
TGCGCCAGCAGCCCCGGAGGGGAGGCGTATCTTCCCTACAATGAGCAGTTCTTC
CASSPGGEAYLPYNEQFF
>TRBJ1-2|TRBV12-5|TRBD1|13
TGTGCTAGTGGCCTGCAGGGGGCGGCTGGCTACACCTTC
CASGLQGAAGYTF
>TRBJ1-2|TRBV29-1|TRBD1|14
TGCAGCGTTGAAGTCGGGAAGGGGGCCTATGGCTACACCTTC
CSVEVGKGAYGYTF
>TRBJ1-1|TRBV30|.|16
TGTGCCTGGAGTGCCCCCTGGGGGGGCTTAAACACTGAAGCTTTCTTT
CAWSAPWGGLNTEAFF
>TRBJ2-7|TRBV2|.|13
TGTGCCAGCAGGCGGGACTGGGTGAGCGAGCAGTACTTC
CASRRDWVSEQYF
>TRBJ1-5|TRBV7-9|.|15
TGTGCCAGCAGCTTAGGGCAGACTAGCAATCAGCCCCAGCATTTT
CASSLGQTSNQPQHF
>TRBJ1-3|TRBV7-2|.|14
TGTGCCAGCAGTTTCGACATCATAGGAAACACCATATATTTT
CASSFDIIGNTIYF
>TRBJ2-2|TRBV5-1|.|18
TGCGCCAGCAGCTTGGTAACAGCCTCGACTACAGGGTCCGGGGAGCTGTTTTTT
CASSLVTASTTGSGELFF
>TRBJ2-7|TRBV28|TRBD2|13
TGTGCCAGCAGTTTAGGACTAGCGGGCGAGCAGTACTTC
CASSLGLAGEQYF